This paragraph covers one TCR beta chain sequence. What it binds is unknown. This record comes from a study of CD8+CD57+ T cells in acquired aplastic anemia. Patients picked for sequencing had shown CD8+CD57+ cell expansion detected by flow cytometry. TCR beta VDJ and CDR3 were profiled, and genomic DNA was the template. TCRdb re-analysed the reads in MiXCR, keeping a single row per CDR3 protein. The sample has over 150,000 distinct CDR3 sequences; under 55% are singletons. Per germline, CDR1 SEHNR and CDR2 FQNEAQ (reference sequence). The ends were cut back, 3 bases at V and 0 bases at J, with 8 bases in the middle. The CDR3 extends over 14 amino acids. Study-wide results and caveats: Overlap between patients and controls comprised roughly 28 CD8+ CDR3 sequences.

The specimen sequenced was sorted CD4+, CD8+, or CD8+CD57+ T cells (not recorded which) from PBMCs. This chain uses TRBV7-9 with TRBJ1-2; no reliable D call. The TCR comes from a human donor with aplastic anemia. The CDR3 sequence: CASSFADTNYGYTF. Here the CDR3 DNA reads TGTGCCAGCAGCTTTGCAGACACTAACTATGGCTACACCTTC.